This T cell receptor beta chain derives from a study of identical twins. Study findings and constraints: The abundant beta clonotypes from cord blood had fewer insertions, and memory repertoires had none of this.

CDR3 length: 16 amino acids. Germline loops: CDR1 LNHNV, CDR2 YYDKDF (reference sequence). Trimming left V 3 bases short and J 5 bases short, with 20 bases between. One entry per CDR3 protein, called by TCRdb with MiXCR from the 5' RACE reads. The table shows more than 350,000 distinct CDR3 sequences, with roughly 9% occurring only once. This clonotype was seen only a few times. The antigen is not known. The sequencing sample was made of naive T cells sorted from blood. V gene TRBV15 combines with J gene TRBJ2-7; D could derive from TRBD1 or TRBD2 (5 bases each). The TCR comes from a woman aged 50 to 65 in good health. CDR3 DNA sequence: TGTGCCACCAGCAGGGGGGAAAACCGATTTTCCGACGAGCAGTACGTC. Residues: CATSRGENRFSDEQYV.